The T cell receptor (beta chain) described here comes from a study of chemoradiotherapy in HPV16-positive cancers. The wider study: Candidate HPV-specific clones and shared TCR motifs came from a couple of HPV16-positive patients. Study-wide results and limits: The functional HPV-specific definition rests on just a couple of HPV16-positive patients. Candidate HPV-specific clones and E7-related TCR motifs grew in tumor during treatment. Better recurrence-free survival went with HPV-responsive T-cell expansion in HPV16-positive patients.

Germline CDR1 SGDLS, CDR2 YYNGEE. The V and J ends lost 0 bases and 4 bases respectively, with 11 bases between them. The CDR3 runs 14 residues. In the case of this clone: Its target is unknown.

Profiling relied on immunoSEQ multiplex PCR, and the TCRdb table lists in-frame clones only, not all of them. The table records 2,000 to 2,500 clones, around 89% of them present only once. The TCR sequence derives from a human donor with HPV-associated anogenital cancer. The source was tumor tissue, collected from a patient who underwent chemoradiotherapy. This chain connects TRBV9 to TRBJ2-7; tentatively, D is TRBD1 (6 bases). Here the CDR3 DNA reads TGTGCCAGCAGCGTAGAAGCAGGGGAGTACGAGCAGTACTTC. Translation: CASSVEAGEYEQYF.